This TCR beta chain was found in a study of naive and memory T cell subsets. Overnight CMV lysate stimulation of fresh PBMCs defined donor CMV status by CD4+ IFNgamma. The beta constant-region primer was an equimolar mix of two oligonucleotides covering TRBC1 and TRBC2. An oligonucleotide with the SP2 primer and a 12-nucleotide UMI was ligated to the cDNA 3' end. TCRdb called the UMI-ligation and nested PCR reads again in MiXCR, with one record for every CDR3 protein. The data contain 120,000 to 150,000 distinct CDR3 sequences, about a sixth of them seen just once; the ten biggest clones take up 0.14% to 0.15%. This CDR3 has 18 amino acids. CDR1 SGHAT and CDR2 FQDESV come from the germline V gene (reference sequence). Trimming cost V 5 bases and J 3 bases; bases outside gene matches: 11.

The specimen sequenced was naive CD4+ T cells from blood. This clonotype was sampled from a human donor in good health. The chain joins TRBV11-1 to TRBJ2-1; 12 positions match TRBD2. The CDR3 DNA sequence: TGTGCCAGCAGCCCCCTTGAACTAGCGGGAGGAAACTACAATGAGCAGTTCTTC. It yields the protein CASSPLELAGGNYNEQFF.